This T cell receptor beta chain was sequenced for a study of cytomegalovirus exposure and HLA in healthy donors. Germline loops: CDR1 SEHNR, CDR2 FQNEAQ (reference sequence). The CDR3 length is 15 residues. Trimming took off 1 base at V and 1 base at J, with 10 bases between the two ends. Whole-study findings and limits: Indistinguishability led to the exclusion of some V segments, TRBV6-2 and TRBV6-3 included. A previous analysis found most TCR beta V segments productive roughly 87% or roughly 30% of the time. In a later analysis, V- and J-gene trimming of beta chains associated with a DCLRE1C missense variant, replicated independently. A list of around 160 TCR beta chains associated with cytomegalovirus was given.

PCR employed 60 Vbeta and 13 Jbeta primers. Repertoires were generated with immunoSEQ multiplex PCR, while TCRdb's copy carries only in-frame clones and drops some. The profile shows 100,000 or so clones, approximately 70% of them singletons. Concerning this clone: The antigen is undetermined.

Sequencing was carried out using PBMCs. The sequence was collected from a man aged 25 to 40 in good health and CMV-seronegative. The chain joins TRBV7-9 to TRBJ1-2, with D perhaps matching TRBD1 (5 bases). The chain's CDR3 is CASSLGDSLNYGYTF. In nucleotides, the CDR3 is TGTGCCAGCAGCTTAGGTGACAGTCTTAACTATGGCTACACCTTC.